The 27 T cell receptor beta chains presented below share a single source sample, sequenced in a study of CD8 T cells in Susac syndrome. RNA, at 0.5 to 1 ug, was reverse transcribed with random hexamers. Via MiXCR, TCRdb re-called the immunoSEQ multiplex PCR reads, giving one row per CDR3 protein. Of about 300,000 distinct CDR3 sequences in the sample, 80% to 90% were seen once. Material for sequencing was CD8+ T cells from PBMCs. The receptors here all came from a human donor with multiple sclerosis.

The chain is built from TRBV27 and TRBJ1-3, with D tentatively TRBD1 (6 bases). V was cut by 7 bases and J by 4 bases, with 11 bases left in between. The CDR3 loop spans 13 amino acids. Germline loops: CDR1 MNHEY, CDR2 SMNVEV (reference sequence). This CDR3 is CASNQGSGNTIYF. The CDR3, as DNA: TGTGCCAGCAATCAGGGGTCCGGAAACACCATATATTTT.

This clonotype was picked up a small number of times. This chain joins TRBV6-1 and TRBJ2-3, with unresolved D. The CDR3 sequence is 12 residues long. Per the germline V gene, CDR1 is MNHNS and CDR2 is SASEGT. V was trimmed by 2 bases and J by 8 bases, leaving 8 bases between them. CDR3 sequence (DNA): TGTGCCAGCAGTGAATCCCCCGGTACGCAGTATTTT. Its translation: CASSESPGTQYF.

The chain links TRBV7-9 to TRBJ2-7; 7 bases match TRBD1. V was pared by 3 bases and J by 1 base, with 3 bases of the junction left unmatched. Germline V lookup: CDR1 SEHNR, CDR2 FQNEAQ (reference sequence). This CDR3 contains 14 residues. CDR3 coding DNA: TGTGCCAGCAGCTTTCTGGGACAGTCCTACGAGCAGTACTTC. Translated: CASSFLGQSYEQYF.

This clonotype was detected once. This sequence joins TRBV7-9 and TRBJ2-4; TRBD2 matches 7 bases. The length of the CDR3 is 16 residues. Germline CDR1 reads SEHNR; CDR2 reads FQNEAQ (reference sequence). With 5 bases clipped from V and 0 bases from J, the junction kept 7 bases outside the gene matches. The CDR3 here is CASSPASGIAKNIQYF. CDR3 bases: TGTGCCAGCAGCCCCGCTAGCGGAATAGCCAAAAACATTCAGTACTTC.

J is TRBJ2-1 and V is TRBV7-9; a possible D gene is TRBD2 (5 bases). This CDR3 contains 15 residues. Trimming removed 3 bases at V and 2 bases at J, with 11 bases between. The V gene's germline CDR1 is SEHNR and CDR2 FQNEAQ (reference sequence). CDR3 nucleotides: TGTGCCAGCAGCTTCGGGAAGAGGACCTACAATGAGCAGTTCTTC. The encoded protein is CASSFGKRTYNEQFF.

The chain joins TRBV13 to TRBJ2-7; the D is unclear. The germline gives CDR1 PRHDT, CDR2 FYEKMQ (reference sequence). Deletions cut 5 bases from V and 2 bases from J, with 10 bases between. The CDR3 is 13 residues long. Here the CDR3 reads CASSKWTAYEQYF. In DNA form, the CDR3 reads TGTGCCAGCAGCAAATGGACCGCCTACGAGCAGTACTTC.

This chain links TRBV19 with TRBJ1-5, with D perhaps matching TRBD1 (5 bases). This CDR3 contains 14 residues. Germline V lookup: CDR1 LNHDA, CDR2 SQIVND (reference sequence). V gave up 2 bases and J gave up 4 bases, with 9 bases separating them. The CDR3 region has the DNA TGTGCCAGTAGTATACGCAGGGATAATCAGCCCCAGCATTTT. Amino acids: CASSIRRDNQPQHF.

The rearrangement links TRBV2 to TRBJ2-7; 7 positions match TRBD2. Germline CDR1 reads SNHLY; CDR2 reads FYNNEI. The CDR3 is made up of 13 amino acids. Unmatched junction bases numbered 5, after V lost 7 bases and J lost 2 bases. The CDR3 region is CASKPSGTYEQYF. The CDR3 DNA reads as TGTGCCAGCAAGCCTAGCGGAACCTACGAGCAGTACTTC.

The rearrangement links TRBV5-1 to TRBJ2-2; D not resolved. Germline lookup yields CDR1 SGHRS and CDR2 YFSETQ. The CDR3 spans 16 residues. The germline V and J ends were trimmed by 0 bases and 1 base, with 10 bases remaining between them. The CDR3 DNA follows: TGCGCCAGCAGCTTGGCATGGAGACTGAACACCGGGGAGCTGTTTTTT. Translated, it gives CASSLAWRLNTGELFF.

This sequence joins TRBV11-2 and TRBJ2-3, with D perhaps matching TRBD1 (5 bases). CDR1 and CDR2 (germline): SGHAT, FQNNGV. V was pared by 5 bases and J by 6 bases, with 12 bases between. CDR3 length equals 13 residues. CDR3 coding DNA: TGTGCCAGCAGCCCACATGCAGGGGATACGCAGTATTTT. It codes for CASSPHAGDTQYF.

This clonotype was recorded only once. The V gene is TRBV30, the J gene TRBJ2-7, with 10 bases matching TRBD2. The ends lost 2 bases at V and 2 bases at J; junction bases unmatched: 6. The CDR3 is 15 residues long. Germline V gene lookup returns CDR1 GTSNPN and CDR2 SVGIG (reference sequence). The CDR3 nucleotides are TGTGCCTGGAGTCACCCGAGCGGGAGGGCCTACGAGCAGTACTTC. It encodes CAWSHPSGRAYEQYF.

The V gene is TRBV20-1, the J gene TRBJ1-3; 8 nucleotides align to TRBD1. The V segment lost 0 bases and the J segment 0 bases; nucleotides outside the gene matches: 13. CDR3 size: 19 residues. Germline-derived CDR1 and CDR2 are DFQATT and SNEGSKA (reference sequence). The CDR3 DNA follows: TGCAGTGCTAGAGATCTAGGGGACAGGATTCCCCTCTCTGGAAACACCATATATTTT. This gives the protein CSARDLGDRIPLSGNTIYF.

The chain joins TRBV27 to TRBJ1-1; D might be TRBD1 (6 bases). The CDR3 is made up of 13 amino acids. Trimming removed 2 bases from V and 8 bases from J, with 12 bases in between. CDR1 is MNHEY, CDR2 SMNVEV, per germline (reference sequence). The CDR3: CASSLPRRGEAFF. As DNA, the CDR3 is TGTGCCAGCAGTTTACCCCGCAGGGGAGAAGCTTTCTTT.

CDR3 coding DNA: TGTGCCAGCAGCCCAAATAGCGGGGAGACCGGGGAGCTGTTTTTT. Encoded protein: CASSPNSGETGELFF. The chain carries TRBV28 and TRBJ2-2; 8 bases fit TRBD2. Germline-derived CDR1 and CDR2 are MDHEN and SYDVKM. CDR3 length: 15 amino acids. V shed 6 bases, J shed 5 bases, and the junction held 8 bases outside the gene matches.

This clonotype was seen a single time. The chain is built from TRBV6-1 and TRBJ2-3; D is possibly TRBD1 (6 bases). The CDR3 spans 16 residues. The germline V gene has CDR1 MNHNS and CDR2 SASEGT. V was cut by 6 bases and J by 2 bases, with 18 bases left in between. The CDR3 sequence is CASSPETGLITDTQYF. Here the CDR3 DNA reads TGTGCCAGCAGCCCTGAAACAGGGTTAATCACAGATACGCAGTATTTT.

V usage is TRBV7-9 and J usage is TRBJ1-4; D gene unclear. The CDR3 has 15 amino acids. Trimming left V 5 bases short and J 5 bases short, with 15 bases between. Germline V gene data show CDR1 as SEHNR and CDR2 as FQNEAQ (reference sequence). The CDR3 sequence: CASSPPTDFNEKLFF. The CDR3 nucleotides are TGTGCCAGCAGCCCACCCACGGATTTCAATGAAAAACTGTTTTTT.

This clonotype was recorded a few times. The chain is built from TRBV14 and TRBJ2-2; D is unresolved. This CDR3 contains 16 residues. V was pared by 0 bases and J by 3 bases, with 11 bases between. The V gene's germline CDR1 is SGHDN and CDR2 FVKESK. In DNA, the CDR3 is TGTGCCAGCAGCCAAGAATTTGTACTTTACACCGGGGAGCTGTTTTTT. Protein: CASSQEFVLYTGELFF. The whole variable domain, filled in from reference TRBV14 and TRBJ2-2, reads EAGVTQFPSHSVIEKGQTVTLRCDPISGHDNLYWYRRVMGKEIKFLLHFVKESKQDESGMPNNRFLAERTGGTYSTLKVQPAELEDSGVYFCASSQEFVLYTGELFFGEGSRLTVL.

This chain uses TRBV27 with TRBJ1-1, with D perhaps matching TRBD1 (6 bases). Trimming took off 6 bases at V and 5 bases at J, with 19 bases between the two ends. CDR1 and CDR2 (germline): MNHEY, SMNVEV (reference sequence). The length of the CDR3 is 15 residues. This CDR3 reads CASRSRQGQGTEAFF. In DNA form, the CDR3 reads TGTGCCAGCAGATCCCGCCAGGGGCAGGGTACTGAAGCTTTCTTT.

The V call is TRBV7-9, the J call TRBJ2-7; 9 positions match TRBD1. This CDR3 comprises 15 residues. Germline-derived CDR1 and CDR2 are SEHNR and FQNEAQ (reference sequence). With V trimmed by 4 bases and J by 6 bases, 10 bases remained unmatched. The CDR3 protein is CASSYAQGARGEQYF. The CDR3 region has the DNA TGTGCCAGCAGCTATGCACAGGGGGCGAGAGGCGAGCAGTACTTC.

Notes on this clonotype: The CDR3 ends on some other residue instead of the conserved phenylalanine or tryptophan, so this is likely a read error. The rearrangement joins TRBV6-1 to TRBJ2-1; 9 bases fit TRBD2. The V and J ends lost 6 bases and 7 bases, in that order; junction bases with no gene match: 16. Germline lookup yields CDR1 MNHNS and CDR2 SASEGT. The CDR3 has 17 amino acids. The CDR3 region has the DNA TGTGCCAGCAGCGACCCATTACTAGCGGGCATGGAGAATGAGCAGTTCCTC. It specifies CASSDPLLAGMENEQFL.

This chain uses TRBV12-5 with TRBJ2-5; D remains ambiguous. V shed 2 bases and J shed 4 bases, with 2 bases lying between them. The germline gives CDR1 LGHNT, CDR2 FRNRAP. This CDR3 has 11 residues. The CDR3, as DNA: TGTGCTAGTGGTTTGAGAGAGACCCAGTACTTC. This encodes CASGLRETQYF.

Here the CDR3 reads CASPRPGPQPQHF. The CDR3, as DNA: TGTGCCAGTCCGAGGCCAGGGCCTCAGCCCCAGCATTTT. The rearrangement links TRBV11-3 to TRBJ1-5, with D possibly TRBD1 on 5 matching bases. The CDR3 spans 13 residues. V shed 9 bases and J shed 6 bases, with 15 bases lying between them. CDR1 SGHNT and CDR2 YENEEA come from the germline V gene.

The rearrangement links TRBV29-1 to TRBJ1-2; TRBD1 matches 7 bases. The CDR3 totals 13 residues. V was clipped by 4 bases and J by 11 bases; unmatched bases: 13. CDR1 is SQVTM, CDR2 ANQGSEA, per germline. The CDR3 region has the DNA TGCAGCGTTGCAGGGGACAGCCGGCCCTCTTACACCTTC. Its translation: CSVAGDSRPSYTF.

The chain carries TRBV2 and TRBJ2-3; 10 positions agree with TRBD2. The CDR3 is made up of 16 amino acids. The junction had 10 bases not matched to a gene; V was cut back by 4 bases and J by 6 bases. Germline V gene lookup returns CDR1 SNHLY and CDR2 FYNNEI. The CDR3, as DNA: TGTGCCAGCAGTGGTGCTAGCGGGAGATTAGAGGATACGCAGTATTTT. It translates to CASSGASGRLEDTQYF.

The chain couples TRBV2 to TRBJ2-3, with D perhaps matching TRBD2 (6 bases). The germline V gene encodes CDR1 SNHLY and CDR2 FYNNEI. The V end lost 4 bases, the J end lost 7 bases, and 9 bases lay between the germline ends. This CDR3 spans 12 amino acids. The CDR3 DNA reads TGTGCCAGCAGTGGGGGGAGGAATACGCAGTATTTT. Translated: CASSGGRNTQYF.

V gene TRBV19 combines with J gene TRBJ1-5; 11 positions agree with TRBD1. CDR1 is LNHDA, CDR2 SQIVND, per germline (reference sequence). V was clipped by 2 bases and J by 2 bases; unmatched bases: 5. The CDR3 extends over 17 amino acids. The CDR3 sequence: CASSIPRTGGGNQPQHF. CDR3 in DNA: TGTGCCAGTAGTATACCTAGGACAGGGGGCGGCAATCAGCCCCAGCATTTT.

The rearrangement links TRBV28 to TRBJ1-2; TRBD1 matches at 7 bases. V trimming: 5 bases; J trimming: 2 bases; junction bases outside the gene matches: 2. The CDR3 runs to 13 residues. Germline-derived CDR1 and CDR2 are MDHEN and SYDVKM. Written as DNA, the CDR3 is TGTGCCAGCAGTAAACAGGGGAACTATGGCTACACCTTC. The encoded protein is CASSKQGNYGYTF.